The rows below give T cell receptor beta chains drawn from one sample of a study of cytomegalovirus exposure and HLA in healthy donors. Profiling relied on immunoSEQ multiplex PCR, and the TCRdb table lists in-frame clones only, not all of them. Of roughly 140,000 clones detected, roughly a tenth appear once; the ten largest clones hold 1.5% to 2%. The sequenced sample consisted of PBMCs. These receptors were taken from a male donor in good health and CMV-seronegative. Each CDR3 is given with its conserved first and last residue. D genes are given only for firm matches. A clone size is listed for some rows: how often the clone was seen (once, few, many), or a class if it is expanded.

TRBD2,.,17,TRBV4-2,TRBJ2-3,TGTGCCAGCAGCCAAGTTTCGACTAGCGGGAACACAGATACGCAGTATTTT,CASSQVSTSGNTDTQYF
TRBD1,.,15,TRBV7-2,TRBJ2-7,TGTGCCAGCAGCCTAACCGGGACAGGGGGCTACGAGCAGTACTTC,CASSLTGTGGYEQYF
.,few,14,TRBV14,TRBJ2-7,TGTGCCAGCAGCCAAGTTTCAGTCCCCTACGAGCAGTACTTC,CASSQVSVPYEQYF
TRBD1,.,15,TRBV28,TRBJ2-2,TGTGCCAGCAGCCTCGGACAGGCCCTGGGGGGGGAGCTGTTTTTT,CASSLGQALGGELFF
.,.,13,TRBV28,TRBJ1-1,TGTGCCAGCAGTTTTGGGGAGGCTGCTAAAGCTTTCTTT,CASSFGEAAKAFF
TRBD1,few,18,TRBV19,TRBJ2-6,TGTGCCAGTAGTATAGACACGACAGGGGACTCTGGGGCCAACGTCCTGACTTTC,CASSIDTTGDSGANVLTF
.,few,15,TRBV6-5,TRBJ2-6,TGTGCCAGTTCAAGGGGCGCCGGAGAGGCCAACGTCCTGACTTTC,CASSRGAGEANVLTF
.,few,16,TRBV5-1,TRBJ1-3,TGCGCCAGCAGCCGTATGGGGGGAAACTCTGGAAACACCATATATTTT,CASSRMGGNSGNTIYF
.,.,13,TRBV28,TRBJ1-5,TGTGCCAGCAGTTCCCCCGCGGTTCAGCCCCAGCATTTT,CASSSPAVQPQHF
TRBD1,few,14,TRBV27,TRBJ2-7,TGTGCCAGCAGTCCTAGACAGGGGGTGGGCGAGCAGTACTTC,CASSPRQGVGEQYF
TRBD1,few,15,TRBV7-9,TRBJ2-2,TGTGCCAGCCGGAGAGAGACAGGGAGAACCGGGGAGCTGTTTTTT,CASRRETGRTGELFF
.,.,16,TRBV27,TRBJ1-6,TGTGCCAGCAGTTTTAAGCAGGGTTCGGGTAATTCACCCCTCCACTTT,CASSFKQGSGNSPLHF
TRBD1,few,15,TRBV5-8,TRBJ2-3,TGTGCCAGCAGCCGAGGGGACAGACACACAGATACGCAGTATTTT,CASSRGDRHTDTQYF
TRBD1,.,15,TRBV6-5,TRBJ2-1,TGTGCCAGCCACGTCGGACAGGGGACATACAATGAGCAGTTCTTC,CASHVGQGTYNEQFF
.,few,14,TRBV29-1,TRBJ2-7,TGCAGCGTTCTCCCAGCGACCGACTCCTACGAGCAGTACTTC,CSVLPATDSYEQYF
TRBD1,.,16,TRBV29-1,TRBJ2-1,TGCAGCGTTGAGGGCTTTTGGACAGGGAAGAACAATGAGCAGTTCTTC,CSVEGFWTGKNNEQFF
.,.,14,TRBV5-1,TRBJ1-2,TGCGCCAGCAGTTCGACCCTTTACAGCTATGGCTACACCTTC,CASSSTLYSYGYTF
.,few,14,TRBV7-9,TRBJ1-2,TGTGCCAGCAGCTTAAAGAAGCTAACCTATGGCTACACCTTC,CASSLKKLTYGYTF
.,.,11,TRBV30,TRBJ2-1,TGTGCCTGGAGTGGGGAGAGTGAGCAGTTCTTC,CAWSGESEQFF
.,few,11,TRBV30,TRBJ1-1,TGTGCCTACAGCATGAACACTGAAGCTTTCTTT,CAYSMNTEAFF
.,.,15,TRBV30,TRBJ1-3,TGTGCCTGGAGTGAACAGGGTCTTGGTGGAAACACCATATATTTT,CAWSEQGLGGNTIYF
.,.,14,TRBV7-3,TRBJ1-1,TGTGCCAGCAGCTTAAGTGGGGCGAACACTGAAGCTTTCTTT,CASSLSGANTEAFF
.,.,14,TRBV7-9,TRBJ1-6,TGTGCCAGCAGCTTAGATGCCACAACTTCACCCCTCCACTTT,CASSLDATTSPLHF
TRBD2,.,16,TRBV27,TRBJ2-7,TGTGCCAGCAGTTTAAGGCGCGGCGGGGGAACCTACGAGCAGTACTTC,CASSLRRGGGTYEQYF
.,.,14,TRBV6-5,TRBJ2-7,TGTGCCAGCACACCCTCGACTAGTCCCTACGAGCAGTACTTC,CASTPSTSPYEQYF
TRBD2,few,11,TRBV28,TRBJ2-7,TGTGCCAGCCCCCGGGGGGGGGAGCAGTACTTC,CASPRGGEQYF
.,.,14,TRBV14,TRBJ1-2,TGTGCCAGCAGCCTCCTAAGCGGGGGAGACGGCTACACCTTC,CASSLLSGGDGYTF
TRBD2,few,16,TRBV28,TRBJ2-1,TGTGCCAGCAGTTTAGCGGGAGGCGTCTCCTACAATGAGCAGTTCTTC,CASSLAGGVSYNEQFF
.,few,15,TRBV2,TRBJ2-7,TGTGCCAGCAGACCCCCGCGGGCTGAAACCTACGAGCAGTACTTC,CASRPPRAETYEQYF
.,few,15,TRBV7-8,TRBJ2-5,TGTGCCAGCAGCTTAGGTGTAGGGGGCCAAGAGACCCAGTACTTC,CASSLGVGGQETQYF
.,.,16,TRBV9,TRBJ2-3,TGTGCCAGCAGCGTAGCAGGTAGCGAGTTGTGGGATACGCAGTATTTT,CASSVAGSELWDTQYF
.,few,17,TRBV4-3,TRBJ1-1,TGCGCCAGCAGCCAAGTCGGAGTAACCTCGGGTGACACTGAAGCTTTCTTT,CASSQVGVTSGDTEAFF
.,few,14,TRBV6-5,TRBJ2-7,TGTGCCAGCAGTCTTACCAGGGGAGCCTACGAGCAGTACTTC,CASSLTRGAYEQYF
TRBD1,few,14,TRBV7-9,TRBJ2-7,TGTGCCAGCAGCTTGACAGGGGGTTGGAACGAGCAGTACTTC,CASSLTGGWNEQYF
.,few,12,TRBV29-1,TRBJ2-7,TGCAGCGTTAAGACAAGCTCCTACGAGCAGTACTTC,CSVKTSSYEQYF
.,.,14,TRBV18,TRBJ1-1,TGTGCCAGCTCACCGACACAGGGGAACACTGAAGCTTTCTTT,CASSPTQGNTEAFF
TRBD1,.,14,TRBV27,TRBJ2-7,TGTGCCAGCAGTACCCGACAGGGGAGCTACGAGCAGTACTTC,CASSTRQGSYEQYF
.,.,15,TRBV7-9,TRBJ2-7,TGTGCCAGCAGCTCCGGTAATGTAGGGGCCTACGAGCAGTACTTC,CASSSGNVGAYEQYF
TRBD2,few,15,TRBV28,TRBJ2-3,TGTGCCAGCAGCCGTACGGGGGGGCCTAAAGATACGCAGTATTTT,CASSRTGGPKDTQYF
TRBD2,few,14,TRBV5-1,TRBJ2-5,TGCGCCAGCAGCCTTGGACTAGCTCAAGAGACCCAGTACTTC,CASSLGLAQETQYF
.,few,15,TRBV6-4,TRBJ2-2,TGTGCCAGCAGTGACGCGGGGATGAACACCGGGGAGCTGTTTTTT,CASSDAGMNTGELFF
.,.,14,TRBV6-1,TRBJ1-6,TGTGCCATCGCCATTAGCCCTATGGGTTCACCCCTCCACTTT,CAIAISPMGSPLHF
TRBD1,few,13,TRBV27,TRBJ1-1,TGTGCCAGCTCGGACAGGGAGAGAACTGAAGCTTTCTTT,CASSDRERTEAFF
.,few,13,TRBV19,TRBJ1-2,TGTGCCAGTAGTATGGAGGGCTTTTATGGCTACACCTTC,CASSMEGFYGYTF
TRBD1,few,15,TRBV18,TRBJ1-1,TGTGCCAGCTCACCAATGGTACAGGGGGGCACTGAAGCTTTCTTT,CASSPMVQGGTEAFF
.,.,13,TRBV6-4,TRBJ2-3,TGTGCCAGCAGTGACGTGGGAGGCCAGCCCCAGTATTTT,CASSDVGGQPQYF
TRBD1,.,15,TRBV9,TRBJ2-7,TGTGCCAGCAGCCAAACAGGGGGCGAAATCTACGAGCAGTACTTC,CASSQTGGEIYEQYF
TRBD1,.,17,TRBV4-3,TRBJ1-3,TGCGCCAGCAGCCAAGATTGGGACAGGAGCTCTGGAAACACCATATATTTT,CASSQDWDRSSGNTIYF
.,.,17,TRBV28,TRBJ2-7,TGTGCCAGCAGTTCAGAAGGAGAGGCCATATATCCCTACGAGCAGTACTTC,CASSSEGEAIYPYEQYF
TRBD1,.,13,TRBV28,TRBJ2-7,TGTGCCAGCATCAGGACAGGGGTCTACGAGCAGTACTTC,CASIRTGVYEQYF
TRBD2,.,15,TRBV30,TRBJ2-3,TGTGCCTGGGTTAGCGGGAGGCTCATCACAGATACGCAGTATTTT,CAWVSGRLITDTQYF
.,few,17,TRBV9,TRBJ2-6,TGTGCCAGCAGCGTAGAGGGGAGGTCCTCTGGGGCCAACGTCCTGACTTTC,CASSVEGRSSGANVLTF
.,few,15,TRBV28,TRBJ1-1,TGTGCCAGCAGTCCTCTTTCCGCGGCTGTCGCTGAAGCTTTCTTT,CASSPLSAAVAEAFF
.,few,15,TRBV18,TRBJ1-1,TGTGCCAGCTCACCTTACAGGGCGGCGAACACTGAAGCTTTCTTT,CASSPYRAANTEAFF
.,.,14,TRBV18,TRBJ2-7,TGTGCCAGCTCTCCCATGACGGGAACCTACGAGCAGTACTTC,CASSPMTGTYEQYF
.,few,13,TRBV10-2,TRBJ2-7,TGCGCCAGCAGTGACTCCAGCTCCTACGAGCAGTACTTC,CASSDSSSYEQYF
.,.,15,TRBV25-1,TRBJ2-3,TGTGCCAGCAGTGATCCGTTACTAGAAACAGATACGCAGTATTTT,CASSDPLLETDTQYF
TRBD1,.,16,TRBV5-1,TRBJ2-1,TGCGCCAGCAGCCAACAGGGGTTGGGCTCCTACAATGAGCAGTTCTTC,CASSQQGLGSYNEQFF
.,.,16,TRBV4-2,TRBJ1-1,TGTGCCAGCAGCCACGATCTCTTTACAGTGAACACTGAAGCTTTCTTT,CASSHDLFTVNTEAFF
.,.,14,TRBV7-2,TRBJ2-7,TGTGCCAGCAGCCGTTCTAGCGCAGTCTACGAGCAGTACTTC,CASSRSSAVYEQYF